This T cell receptor (beta chain) was identified during a study of T-cell reconstitution after alpha-beta-depleted transplantation in children. This clonotype was seen at least ten times. For TCRbeta, the library was prepared with unique molecular identifiers. TCRdb re-analysed the PCR reads in MiXCR, keeping a single row per CDR3 protein. The sample records some 600,000 distinct CDR3 sequences, about an eighth being singletons. V was cut by 5 bases and J by 8 bases, with 24 bases left in between. From germline, CDR1 is KGHDR and CDR2 SFDVKD. CDR3 length: 17 residues. This clonotype was sampled from a male patient between 5 and 17 years old who had a stem cell transplant for acute myeloid leukemia, so the T cells may come from the graft donor. The chain is built from TRBV24-1 and TRBJ2-1; a weak D match, TRBD1 (6 bases). The specimen comprised PBMCs, mostly from graft donor cells, sampled 360 days after TCRalphabeta/CD19-depleted stem cell transplant. In DNA, the CDR3 is TGTGCCACCAGTGGAGATAGACAGGAAAGGAATGAAGATGAGCAGTTCTTC. This sequence encodes CATSGDRQERNEDEQFF.